These 28 T cell receptor beta chains came from one sample sequenced in a study of early T cells in non-severe SARS-CoV-2 infection (dated by TCRdb to about 2021). The library was made by 5' RACE. This sample was sequenced with a NextSeq 500. The public reads were quality trimmed at Q25 with fastp and then assembled into clones with MiXCR by TCRdb, keeping productive beta chains. All rows with the same CDR3 protein become a single entry with the most common DNA and genes. Counted in this sample were around 93,000 distinct CDR3 sequences; over 9.5% of them appeared once. 4% to 4.5% of the sample rests with the top ten. The sequencing here drew on whole blood, taken at baseline. These receptors were obtained from an adult who was a healthcare worker with PCR-confirmed SARS-CoV-2 infection or an uninfected control (not recorded which).

This sequence joins TRBV19 and TRBJ1-1, with D maybe TRBD1 (5 bases). CDR1 LNHDA and CDR2 SQIVND come from the germline V gene (reference sequence). CDR3 length: 16 amino acids. Trimming took 4 bases from V and 0 from J, leaving 15 bases between them. The CDR3 DNA is TGTGCCAGTAGTACACTACTTGAGGGGATGAACACTGAAGCTTTCTTT. Its translation: CASSTLLEGMNTEAFF.

This chain links TRBV4-1 with TRBJ2-5, with 11 bases lining up with TRBD2. Germline trimming cut 3 bases from V and 2 bases from J; bases unmatched to any gene: 5. Germline V gene data show CDR1 as MGHRA and CDR2 as YSYEKL. The CDR3 contains 16 residues. This CDR3 reads CASSQLAGGRQETQYF. In DNA, the CDR3 is TGCGCCAGCAGCCAGTTAGCGGGGGGGCGACAAGAGACCCAGTACTTC.

V gene TRBV11-2 combines with J gene TRBJ1-5; unclear D gene. This CDR3 region has 12 residues. The germline V and J ends were trimmed by 5 bases and 7 bases, with 9 bases remaining between them. CDR1 and CDR2 (germline): SGHAT, FQNNGV. CDR3 loop: CASSQTSQPQHF. The CDR3 DNA sequence: TGTGCCAGCAGCCAAACCTCGCAGCCCCAGCATTTT. The full variable domain, in which reference TRBV11-2 and TRBJ1-5 provide the parts outside the CDR3, is EAGVAQSPRYKIIEKRQSVAFWCNPISGHATLYWYQQILGQGPKLLIQFQNNGVVDDSQLPKDRFSAERLKGVDSTLKIQPAKLEDSAVYLCASSQTSQPQHFGDGTRLSIL.

The chain couples TRBV5-1 to TRBJ2-4; either TRBD1 or TRBD2 may fit D (5 bases each). V was pared by 0 bases and J by 8 bases, with 9 bases between. The CDR3 has 13 residues. Germline V gene sequence: CDR1 SGHRS, CDR2 YFSETQ. The CDR3 region has the DNA TGCGCCAGCAGCTTGGACGGGACCCACATTCAGTACTTC. Translating gives CASSLDGTHIQYF.

The rearrangement links TRBV2 to TRBJ2-1, with D perhaps matching TRBD2 (5 bases). The V end was cut by 4 bases, the J end by 0 bases, with 13 bases between. The V gene's germline CDR1 is SNHLY and CDR2 FYNNEI. The CDR3 has 16 amino acids. CDR3 amino acids: CASSVGGRSSYNEQFF. The DNA of the CDR3 is TGTGCCAGCAGTGTTGGTGGGAGAAGCTCCTACAATGAGCAGTTCTTC.

This clonotype was picked up a small number of times. The genes are TRBV6-5 and TRBJ2-3; D is perhaps TRBD1 or TRBD2 (5 bases each). Trimming took 8 bases from V and 6 from J, leaving 12 bases between them. This CDR3 has 12 amino acids. Germline CDR1 and CDR2: MNHEY and SVGAGI. Here the CDR3 reads CASRRGVDTQYF. Here the CDR3 DNA reads TGTGCCAGCCGGAGAGGGGTCGATACGCAGTATTTT.

The chain joins TRBV5-6 to TRBJ2-2; the match to TRBD1 covers 7 bases. With 3 bases clipped from V and 5 bases from J, the junction kept 4 bases outside the gene matches. Germline V CDR1 and CDR2: SGHDT, YYEEEE. The CDR3 spans 14 residues. CDR3 nucleotide sequence: TGTGCCAGCAGCTACGACAGGGAAACCGGGGAGCTGTTTTTT. Translating it yields CASSYDRETGELFF.

V usage is TRBV29-1 and J usage is TRBJ2-1; 7 bases align to TRBD2. The trim removed 5 bases at V and 4 bases at J, leaving 5 bases unmatched. Germline loops: CDR1 SQVTM, CDR2 ANQGSEA. The CDR3 covers 13 residues. The CDR3 loop reads CSVRASGYNEQFF. The CDR3 DNA reads TGCAGCGTTAGGGCTAGCGGTTACAATGAGCAGTTCTTC.

This chain joins TRBV7-8 and TRBJ1-5; 7 bases are shared with TRBD1. The V gene's germline CDR1 is SGHVS and CDR2 FQNEAQ. Trimming at V came to 1 base and at J to 1 base, leaving 13 bases not matched to a gene. The CDR3 has 19 amino acids. CDR3 DNA: TGTGCCAGCAGCTTAGACAGGGGTCTTACGGAGGGAAGCAATCAGCCCCAGCATTTT. It specifies CASSLDRGLTEGSNQPQHF.

The sample holds a few counts of this clonotype. The rearrangement uses TRBV20-1 and TRBJ2-1; no reliable D call. Germline V gene lookup returns CDR1 DFQATT and CDR2 SNEGSKA (reference sequence). The CDR3 totals 14 residues. The germline V and J ends were trimmed by 3 bases and 4 bases, with 13 bases remaining between them. The CDR3 spells CSASLGLSYNEQFF. CDR3 DNA: TGCAGTGCTAGTCTTGGTTTATCATACAATGAGCAGTTCTTC.

This clonotype was detected many times. The chain couples TRBV7-9 to TRBJ1-2, with D unresolved. The CDR3 is 14 amino acids. Per the germline V gene, CDR1 is SEHNR and CDR2 is FQNEAQ (reference sequence). Trimming left V 5 bases short and J 1 base short, with 11 bases between. CDR3 sequence: CASSHPDRNYGYTF. In nucleotides, the CDR3 is TGTGCCAGCAGCCACCCCGATCGTAACTATGGCTACACCTTC.

The table lists this clonotype with many counts. This chain uses TRBV20-1 with TRBJ2-1; no reliable D call. Trimming shortened V by 4 bases and J by 11 bases, and 9 bases separated the two germline ends. This CDR3 region has 10 residues. Germline lookup yields CDR1 DFQATT and CDR2 SNEGSKA (reference sequence). The CDR3, as DNA: TGCAGTGCTATATCCAACCAGCAGTTCTTC. Translation gives CSAISNQQFF.

The chain recombines TRBV3-1 with TRBJ2-3; the D is unclear. V was shortened by 3 bases and J by 6 bases, with 16 bases between the two germline ends. The CDR3 is made up of 15 amino acids. Germline loops: CDR1 LGHDT, CDR2 YNNKEL (reference sequence). CDR3 protein: CASSHLASLPDTQYF. In nucleotides, the CDR3 is TGTGCCAGCAGCCATCTGGCCTCCCTCCCTGATACGCAGTATTTT.

This clonotype was recorded at least ten times. The genes are TRBV20-1 and TRBJ2-7; 10 bases match TRBD1. The CDR3 length is 17 residues. Germline V gene lookup returns CDR1 DFQATT and CDR2 SNEGSKA (reference sequence). The ends lost 5 bases at V and 2 bases at J; junction bases unmatched: 15. As DNA, the CDR3 is TGCAGTGCTCCCCAGCCCCCCCGGGACAGGGGTCCCTACGAGCAGTACTTC. Translation: CSAPQPPRDRGPYEQYF.

This clonotype has just a few counts. The chain uses TRBV6-6 and TRBJ1-2; D is perhaps TRBD1 (5 bases). This CDR3 is built from 14 residues. Germline-derived CDR1 and CDR2 are MNHNY and SVGAGI (reference sequence). The V end lost 3 bases, the J end lost 3 bases, and 11 bases lay between the germline ends. The CDR3 region has the DNA TGTGCCAGCAGTTATGACGGCAGGGACTATGGCTACACCTTC. The encoded protein is CASSYDGRDYGYTF.

V is TRBV5-1 and J is TRBJ2-1; possible D gene TRBD2, 6 bases. Trimming took 5 bases from V and 2 from J, leaving 17 bases between them. In germline, CDR1 is SGHRS, CDR2 YFSETQ. The CDR3 length is 16 residues. CDR3: CASSPAEGLTYNEQFF. The DNA for the CDR3 is TGCGCCAGCAGTCCAGCGGAGGGATTGACCTACAATGAGCAGTTCTTC. The variable domain in full, with the rest retrieved from reference TRBV5-1 and TRBJ2-1, is KAGVTQTPRYLIKTRGQQVTLSCSPISGHRSVSWYQQTPGQGLQFLFEYFSETQRNKGNFPGRFSGRQFSNSRSEMNVSTLELGDSALYLCASSPAEGLTYNEQFFGPGTRLTVL.

The chain uses TRBV27 and TRBJ2-7; D is uncertain. From germline, CDR1 is MNHEY and CDR2 SMNVEV (reference sequence). The CDR3 consists of 14 residues. V was shortened by 6 bases and J by 1 base, with 13 bases between the two germline ends. CDR3 in amino acids: CASSPQVLSYEQYF. Written as DNA, the CDR3 is TGTGCCAGCAGCCCCCAAGTCCTTTCCTACGAGCAGTACTTC.

At least ten counts were recorded for this clonotype. This chain connects TRBV9 to TRBJ2-3; perhaps TRBD2 as D (5 bases). The CDR3 extends over 13 amino acids. V was trimmed by 4 bases and J by 4 bases, leaving 10 bases between them. Germline CDR1 reads SGDLS; CDR2 reads YYNGEE. CDR3 loop: CASSPSAADTQYF. The CDR3 DNA reads TGTGCCAGCAGCCCTTCAGCGGCAGATACGCAGTATTTT.

This clonotype came up a few times. The V call is TRBV7-3, the J call TRBJ1-1, with unresolved D. V lost 5 bases and J lost 0, with 7 bases in between. The V gene's germline CDR1 is SGHTA and CDR2 FQGTGA. The CDR3 totals 13 residues. As DNA, the CDR3 is TGTGCCAGCAGCCACTACCTGAACACTGAAGCTTTCTTT. Encoded protein: CASSHYLNTEAFF. The variable domain in full, completed from reference TRBV7-3 and TRBJ1-1, reads GAGVSQTPSNKVTEKGKYVELRCDPISGHTALYWYRQSLGQGPEFLIYFQGTGAADDSGLPNDRFFAVRPEGSVSTLKIQRTERGDSAVYLCASSHYLNTEAFFGQGTRLTVV.

This clonotype was seen ten or more times. This sequence joins TRBV29-1 and TRBJ2-2; tentative D call: TRBD2 (6 bases). The germline V gene has CDR1 SQVTM and CDR2 ANQGSEA. There are 14 residues in the CDR3. Trimming shortened V by 6 bases and J by 5 bases, and 16 bases separated the two germline ends. The CDR3 coding sequence is TGCAGCGTCTCAGCGGCGGGACGGACCGGGGAGCTGTTTTTT. This sequence encodes CSVSAAGRTGELFF.

V gene TRBV5-1 combines with J gene TRBJ1-1; D might be TRBD1 (5 bases). The length of the CDR3 is 11 residues. With 6 bases removed from V and 8 bases from J, the gap between germline ends came to 11 bases. From germline, CDR1 is SGHRS and CDR2 YFSETQ. In nucleotides, the CDR3 is TGCGCCAGCATTCAGGGAACCGAAGCTTTCTTT. Residues: CASIQGTEAFF. Using reference TRBV5-1 and TRBJ1-1 for the parts outside the CDR3, the full variable domain is KAGVTQTPRYLIKTRGQQVTLSCSPISGHRSVSWYQQTPGQGLQFLFEYFSETQRNKGNFPGRFSGRQFSNSRSEMNVSTLELGDSALYLCASIQGTEAFFGQGTRLTVV.

The chain has TRBV12-3 or TRBV12-4 and TRBJ1-1; unclear D gene. This CDR3 contains 15 residues. Trimming left V 1 base short and J 2 bases short, with 11 bases between. CDR3 residues: CASSLEEQPNTEAFF. CDR3 nucleotide sequence: TGTGCCAGCAGTTTAGAAGAACAGCCCAACACTGAAGCTTTCTTT.

This clonotype showed up many times. CDR3 nucleotide sequence: TGTGCCAGTAGTATAGATGGCCTGGGGGGCTACACCTTC. It encodes CASSIDGLGGYTF. The J gene is TRBJ1-2, the V gene TRBV19; no reliable D call. CDR1 LNHDA and CDR2 SQIVND come from the germline V gene (reference sequence). CDR3 length: 13 residues. Trimming left V 0 bases short and J 8 bases short, with 10 bases between.

The rearrangement links TRBV11-2 to TRBJ2-1; D is ambiguous. V dropped 2 bases and J dropped 9 bases, with 14 bases sitting between them. The CDR3 is 14 residues long. Germline V CDR1 and CDR2: SGHAT, FQNNGV. Here the CDR3 DNA reads TGTGCCAGCAGCTTACTTATAAGGGATGGTGAGCAGTTCTTC. Protein product: CASSLLIRDGEQFF.

This clonotype came up many times. The chain recombines TRBV20-1 with TRBJ2-1; no definite D call. CDR1 is DFQATT, CDR2 SNEGSKA, per germline (reference sequence). The CDR3 has 13 amino acids. Trimming took 7 bases from V and 4 from J, leaving 14 bases between them. The CDR3 DNA sequence: TGCAGTGTTAGCCGGCTAGATTACAATGAGCAGTTCTTC. This sequence encodes CSVSRLDYNEQFF.

The chain couples TRBV5-1 to TRBJ2-3, with D uncertain. Trimming removed 0 bases from V and 2 bases from J, with 10 bases in between. CDR1 is SGHRS and CDR2 is YFSETQ in the germline V gene. The CDR3 contains 15 residues. The CDR3 reads CASSLASIPTDTQYF. CDR3 in DNA: TGCGCCAGCAGCTTGGCCAGCATCCCCACAGATACGCAGTATTTT.

This clonotype was detected only a few times. J is TRBJ1-2 and V is TRBV11-2, with TRBD1 matching 7 bases. CDR1 is SGHAT and CDR2 is FQNNGV in the germline V gene. The CDR3 runs 15 residues. V shed 7 bases, J shed 7 bases, and the junction held 15 bases outside the gene matches. CDR3 protein: CASKTNRGFDSGYTF. For the CDR3, the DNA is TGTGCCAGCAAAACAAACAGGGGTTTCGACTCTGGCTACACCTTC.

The chain combines TRBV5-4 with TRBJ2-5, with D tentatively TRBD1 or TRBD2 (5 bases each). Trimming shortened V by 4 bases and J by 1 base, and 11 bases separated the two germline ends. CDR1 and CDR2 (germline): SGHNT, YYREEE (reference sequence). The CDR3 extends over 14 amino acids. The CDR3 sequence: CASSATGTQETQYF. The CDR3 coding sequence is TGTGCCAGCAGCGCCACCGGGACCCAAGAGACCCAGTACTTC.